The rows below give T cell receptor beta chains drawn from one sample of a study of cytomegalovirus exposure and HLA in healthy donors. TCRdb keeps only in-frame clones here, not all; method: immunoSEQ multiplex PCR. The data show about 95,000 clones, 60% to 85% seen once. The sequenced material came from PBMCs. The source is a woman in her forties in good health and CMV-seronegative. CDR3s include the opening cysteine and the closing phenylalanine or tryptophan.

TRBJ1-1	12	TRBV29-1	CSAGLPNTEAFF
TRBJ1-5	18	TRBV10-1	CASSEFPPSRGRNQPQHF
TRBJ1-3	16	TRBV18	CASSLQGAASGNTIYF
TRBJ1-1	13	TRBV29-1	CSVQGVYGTEAFF
TRBJ1-1	15	TRBV7-2	CASSGEAGFGTEAFF
TRBJ2-5	15	TRBV7-6	CASRPTSGGRETQYF
TRBJ2-5	15	TRBV19	CASREVAGGQETQYF
TRBJ1-5	14	TRBV30	CAWSVLRCIQPQHF
TRBJ2-7	13	TRBV2	CASRGTGGDEQYF
TRBJ1-4	15	TRBV7-9	CASSIIQGSNEKLFF
TRBJ1-2	16	TRBV2	CATTIEPGHLNYGYTF
TRBJ2-7	15	TRBV29-1	CSVVGWGNRSYEQYF
TRBJ2-7	15	TRBV10-2	CASNPTGDSSYEQYF
TRBJ2-1	15	TRBV5-8	CASSRTSGGVGEQFF
TRBJ2-5	13	TRBV6-5	CASSWGTQETQYF
TRBJ1-1	14	TRBV4-2	CASSPGRGHTEAFF
TRBJ2-5	19	TRBV30	CAWSVLKWGSGGTPGTQYF
TRBJ2-2	14	TRBV2	CASKDSQNTGELFF
TRBJ1-4	15	TRBV6-7	CASSQPTGSNEKLFF
TRBJ1-5	15	TRBV2	CASSEGEVLNQPQHF
TRBJ1-1	14	TRBV10-3	CAISERGMNTEAFF
TRBJ2-7	13	TRBV25-1	CASSVAGGYEQYF
TRBJ2-5	14	TRBV7-9	CASSLDTSQETQYF